The clone carrying this T cell receptor (beta chain) was seen repeatedly, ten times or more. Its target is not known. TCRdb reprocessed the reads with MiXCR, giving one entry per CDR3 protein. This sample carries some 800,000 distinct CDR3 sequences, about 33% of them seen once, and the ten largest clones take around 12%. These data are taken from a study of T cell repertoires in cytomegalovirus infection. Overall study: Newly reported HLA-C-restricted and thoroughly characterized HLA-B-restricted CMV epitopes were employed.

This TCR derives from a human donor in good health (CMV status not recorded). Some clones in this sample may be carry-over from other donors' samples. The sample consisted of cultured CD8+ T cells from PBMCs, taken from culture after CMV antigen stimulation.

In DNA form, the CDR3 reads TGTGCCAGCAGCTTCGGGCGAAGCTCCTACAATGAGCAGTTCTTC. Amino acid sequence: CASSFGRSSYNEQFF. This rearrangement joins TRBV7-8 to TRBJ2-1; no definite D call. Germline lookup yields CDR1 SGHVS and CDR2 FQNEAQ. CDR3 size: 15 residues. Trimming took 3 bases from V and 0 from J, leaving 9 bases between them.